This paragraph reports one T cell receptor (beta chain). As yet, its antigen is unknown. Trimming at V came to 6 bases and at J to 4 bases, leaving 5 bases not matched to a gene. The CDR3 spans 13 residues. Germline CDR1 and CDR2: MDHEN and SYDVKM. Vbeta (60) and Jbeta (13) primers were used in the PCR. Assay used: immunoSEQ multiplex PCR; TCRdb lists only in-frame clones, some missing. The sample has some 150,000 clones, approximately 82% seen once. This entry belongs to a study of cytomegalovirus exposure and HLA in healthy donors. General study points: Researchers catalogued 150 or so TCR beta chains as cytomegalovirus-associated. When analyzed later, a missense DCLRE1C variant was found to be linked to TCR beta V- and J-gene trimming.

This clonotype originated in a young man in good health and CMV-seropositive. The specimen sequenced was PBMCs. V gene TRBV28 combines with J gene TRBJ2-7, with 8 nucleotides matching TRBD2. The CDR3 reads CASRSGSGYEQYF. In DNA, the CDR3 is TGTGCCAGCAGGAGCGGGAGTGGGTACGAGCAGTACTTC.